These 3 T cell receptor beta chains were sequenced from one sample in a study of identical twins. TCRdb re-analysed the 5' RACE reads in MiXCR, keeping a single row per CDR3 protein. The table has roughly 490,000 distinct CDR3 sequences, around 15% seen once. These data were also reused for a study on yellow fever vaccine responses in identical twins.

Sequenced input: CD4+ T cells sorted from blood. The receptors come from a woman aged 18-30 years in good health.

This clonotype was seen a few times. This chain links TRBV5-1 with TRBJ2-7, with 9 nucleotides matching TRBD1. Looked up from germline, CDR1 is SGHRS and CDR2 is YFSETQ. With V trimmed by 1 base and J by 4 bases, 6 bases remained unmatched. The CDR3 runs to 15 residues. CDR3 DNA sequence: TGCGCCAGCAGCTTGCAGGGACAGGGCCCTTACGAGCAGTACTTC. Its translation is CASSLQGQGPYEQYF.

V is TRBV9 and J is TRBJ2-2; 11 bases are shared with TRBD2. The CDR3 totals 15 residues. Germline V gene lookup returns CDR1 SGDLS and CDR2 YYNGEE. V dropped 3 bases and J dropped 7; count of bases not matched to a gene: 5. The CDR3: CASSETGTSGGELFF. CDR3 nucleotides: TGTGCCAGCAGCGAGACCGGGACTAGCGGCGGGGAGCTGTTTTTT. Complete variable domain (other parts from reference TRBV9 and TRBJ2-2): DSGVTQTPKHLITATGQRVTLRCSPRSGDLSVYWYQQSLDQGLQFLIQYYNGEERAKGNILERFSAQQFPDLHSELNLSSLELGDSALYFCASSETGTSGGELFFGEGSRLTVL.

The chain couples TRBV4-3 to TRBJ1-5; no clear D. The V end was cut by 0 bases, the J end by 2 bases, with 11 bases between. The CDR3 extends over 16 amino acids. Germline V gene lookup returns CDR1 LGHNA and CDR2 YSLEER. The DNA for the CDR3 is TGCGCCAGCAGCCAAGATTATCGGAGGGGCAATCAGCCCCAGCATTTT. Translation gives CASSQDYRRGNQPQHF.